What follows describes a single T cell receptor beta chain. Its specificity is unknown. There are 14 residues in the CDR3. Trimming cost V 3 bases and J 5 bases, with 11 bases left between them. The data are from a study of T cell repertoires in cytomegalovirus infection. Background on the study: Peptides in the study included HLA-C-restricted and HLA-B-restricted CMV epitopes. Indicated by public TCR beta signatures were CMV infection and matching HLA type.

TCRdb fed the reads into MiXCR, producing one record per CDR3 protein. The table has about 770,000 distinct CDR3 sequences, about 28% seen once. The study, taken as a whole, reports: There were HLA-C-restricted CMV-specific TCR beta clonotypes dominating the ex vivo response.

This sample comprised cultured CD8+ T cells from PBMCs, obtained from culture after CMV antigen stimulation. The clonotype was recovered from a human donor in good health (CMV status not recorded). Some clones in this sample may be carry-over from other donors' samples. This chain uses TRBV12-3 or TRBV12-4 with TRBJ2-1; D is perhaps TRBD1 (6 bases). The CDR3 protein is CASSFYGQNNEQFF. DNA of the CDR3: TGTGCCAGCAGTTTTTACGGACAGAACAATGAGCAGTTCTTC.